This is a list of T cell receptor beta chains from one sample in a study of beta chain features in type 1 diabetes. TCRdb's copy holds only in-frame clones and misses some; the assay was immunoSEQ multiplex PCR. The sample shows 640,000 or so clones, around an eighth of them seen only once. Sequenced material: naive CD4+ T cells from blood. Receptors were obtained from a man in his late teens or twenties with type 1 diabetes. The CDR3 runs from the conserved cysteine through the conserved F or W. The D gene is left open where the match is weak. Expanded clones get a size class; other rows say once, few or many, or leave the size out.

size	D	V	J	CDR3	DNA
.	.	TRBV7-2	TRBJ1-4	CASSLRREKLFF	TGTGCCAGCAGCCTACGGAGGGAAAAACTGTTTTTT
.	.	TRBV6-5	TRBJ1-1	CASSHDRNTEAFF	TGTGCCAGCAGTCACGACAGGAACACTGAAGCTTTCTTT
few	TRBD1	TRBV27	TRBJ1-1	CASSLSPSGQDEAFF	TGTGCCAGCAGTTTGTCCCCATCGGGACAGGATGAAGCTTTCTTT
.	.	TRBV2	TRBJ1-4	CASSDGVGDEKLFF	TGTGCCAGCAGTGACGGGGTAGGGGATGAAAAACTGTTTTTT
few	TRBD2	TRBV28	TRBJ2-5	CASRTGGGTQYF	TGTGCCTCTCGGACGGGGGGAGGGACCCAGTACTTC
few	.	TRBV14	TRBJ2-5	CASSQRGGGETQYF	TGTGCCAGCAGCCAAAGAGGGGGAGGCGAGACCCAGTACTTC
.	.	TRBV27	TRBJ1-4	CASSSTYNEKLFF	TGTGCCAGCAGTTCCACATACAATGAAAAACTGTTTTTT
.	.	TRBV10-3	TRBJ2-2	CAISESDNTGELFF	TGTGCCATCAGTGAGTCGGACAACACCGGGGAGCTGTTTTTT
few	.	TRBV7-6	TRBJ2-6	CASSLVVPSGANVLTF	TGTGCCAGCAGCTTAGTTGTGCCCTCTGGGGCCAACGTCCTGACTTTC
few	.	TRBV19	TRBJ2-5	CASNPGLAGQETQYF	TGTGCCAGCAACCCAGGCCTGGCAGGGCAAGAGACCCAGTACTTC
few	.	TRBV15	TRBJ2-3	CATSRAPGEMTDTQYF	TGTGCCACCAGCAGAGCCCCGGGTGAGATGACAGATACGCAGTATTTT
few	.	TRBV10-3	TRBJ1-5	CAIRISHDQPQHF	TGTGCCATCAGGATATCGCATGATCAGCCCCAGCATTTT
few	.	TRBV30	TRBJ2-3	CAWSVKLDTQYF	TGTGCCTGGAGTGTGAAATTAGATACGCAGTATTTT
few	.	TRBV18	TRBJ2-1	CASSPPVRAVNEQFF	TGTGCCAGCTCACCACCGGTCAGGGCTGTCAATGAGCAGTTCTTC
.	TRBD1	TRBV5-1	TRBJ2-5	CASSLGSSTGGGETQYF	TGCGCCAGCAGCTTGGGATCCTCGACAGGGGGAGGAGAGACCCAGTACTTC
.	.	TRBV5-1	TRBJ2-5	CASSLGVSTHQETQYF	TGCGCCAGCAGCTTGGGCGTTTCAACCCACCAAGAGACCCAGTACTTC
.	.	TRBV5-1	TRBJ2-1	CASSPEGVYNEQFF	TGCGCCAGCAGCCCGGAAGGGGTTTACAATGAGCAGTTCTTC
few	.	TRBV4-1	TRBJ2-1	CASSPERLLALSYNEQFF	TGCGCCAGCAGCCCGGAACGCCTCCTAGCACTCTCCTACAATGAGCAGTTCTTC